These T cell receptor beta chains were read from a single sample in a study of blood T cell repertoires in COVID-19. Measured with immunoSEQ multiplex PCR; TCRdb has only the in-frame clones, and not every one. The repertoire holds some 270,000 clones, with about 89% as singletons. Sequences were obtained from peripheral blood. These receptors were taken from a man aged 30 to 39 with acute or convalescent COVID-19. Each CDR3 is given with its conserved first and last residue. A D gene is named only where the DNA matches it firmly. Clone size, where shown, is once, few, many, or a class for clones that have expanded.

D gene	V gene	J gene	clone size	CDR3 DNA	CDR3 protein
TRBD1	TRBV27	TRBJ2-3	NA	TGTGCCAGCAGTTTCAGGGGGCTTGTCACAGATACGCAGTATTTT	CASSFRGLVTDTQYF
TRBD1	TRBV7-3	TRBJ2-2	NA	TGTGCCAGCAGCCCCCAGGGGGCGGTTGGGACCGGGGAGCTGTTTTTT	CASSPQGAVGTGELFF
TRBD1	TRBV4-2	TRBJ1-5	NA	TGTGCCAGCAGCCAAGAGGGACAGGGATTTAATCAGCCCCAGCATTTT	CASSQEGQGFNQPQHF
TRBD1	TRBV18	TRBJ1-1	once	TGTGCCAGCTCAGAACAGGGGATGAACACTGAAGCTTTCTTT	CASSEQGMNTEAFF
TRBD2	TRBV5-1	TRBJ2-2	NA	TGCGCCAGCAGCTGGACTAGCGGGAGCCCCGGGGGCGGGGAGCTGTTTTTT	CASSWTSGSPGGGELFF
NA	TRBV5-1	TRBJ1-4	NA	TGCGCCAGCAGCCTGGAGGAGAATGAAAAACTGTTTTTT	CASSLEENEKLFF
NA	TRBV6-5	TRBJ1-2	NA	TGTGCCAGCGGATTTAGGGCGGGAGGCTACACCTTC	CASGFRAGGYTF
NA	TRBV7-9	TRBJ1-3	NA	TGTGCCAGCAGCCCAACCCGGGACACTCCTGGAAACACCATATATTTT	CASSPTRDTPGNTIYF
NA	TRBV10-1	TRBJ2-2	NA	TGCGCCAGCAGTGAAAGGCGAGGGGAGGCAGGCGGGGAGCTGTTTTTT	CASSERRGEAGGELFF
NA	TRBV28	TRBJ2-7	few	TGTGCCAGCAGTTTTTGGGCGGGGCGAAGGTACGAGCAGTACTTC	CASSFWAGRRYEQYF
TRBD2	TRBV27	TRBJ2-7	NA	TGTGCCAGCAGTTTATATCGAGCGGGAGGGCCAAGCTCCTACGAGCAGTACTTC	CASSLYRAGGPSSYEQYF
TRBD2	TRBV30	TRBJ2-3	NA	TGTGCCTGGACTAGCGGGGCCTCAGATACGCAGTATTTT	CAWTSGASDTQYF
TRBD1	TRBV29-1	TRBJ1-2	NA	TGCAGCGTTGAACCGACAGGGGCTTATGGCTACACCTTC	CSVEPTGAYGYTF
TRBD1	TRBV2	TRBJ1-2	NA	TGTGCCAGCAGTGAAGACAGGGGGCCCTATGGCTACACCTTC	CASSEDRGPYGYTF
TRBD2	TRBV30	TRBJ2-5	NA	TGTGCCTGGAGTGTACGCCCCCAGCGGGGGGCCCTCGGGGAGACCCAGTACTTC	CAWSVRPQRGALGETQYF
NA	TRBV9	TRBJ1-6	once	TGTGCCAGCAGCGCCGGCAGGGATAATTCACCCCTCCACTTT	CASSAGRDNSPLHF
NA	TRBV10-3	TRBJ1-5	NA	TGTGCCATCAGTTTAGGACACAGCAATCAGCCCCAGCATTTT	CAISLGHSNQPQHF
TRBD1	TRBV5-4	TRBJ1-1	NA	TGTGCCAGCAGCTGGGGACAGGGTAACACTGAAGCTTTCTTT	CASSWGQGNTEAFF
NA	TRBV9	TRBJ2-7	few	TGTGCCAGCAGCGTAGCCAGCGACGGCTCCTACGAGCAGTACTTC	CASSVASDGSYEQYF
NA	TRBV11-2	TRBJ1-2	NA	TGTGCCAGCCAGCACGGACGGGGGGCAGGAGTTCGGAGGGCCGGCTACACCTTC	CASQHGRGAGVRRAGYTF
TRBD1	TRBV18	TRBJ2-7	NA	TGTGCCAGCTCCCACGGGACAGGGATTCTCGAGCAGTACTTC	CASSHGTGILEQYF
NA	TRBV20-1	TRBJ1-1	NA	TGCAGTGCTAGTGGGGGGGGCAGGAGGCAAGTTGAAGCTTTCTTT	CSASGGGRRQVEAFF
TRBD1	TRBV7-9	TRBJ1-4	NA	TGTGCCAGCAGCTTAGGGAGGACAGGGTTCCCTTCGGATGAAAAACTGTTTTTT	CASSLGRTGFPSDEKLFF
NA	TRBV19	TRBJ1-4	NA	TGTGCCAGTAGATATCTGGCGGGCACTAATGAAAAACTGTTTTTT	CASRYLAGTNEKLFF
TRBD1	TRBV30	TRBJ2-7	NA	TGTGCCTGGAGTCCTATCACAGGGGGAAATTACGAGCAGTACTTC	CAWSPITGGNYEQYF
TRBD2	TRBV6-5	TRBJ2-5	once	TGTGCCACGGGACTAGCGGGGCGCCAAGAGACCCAGTACTTC	CATGLAGRQETQYF
TRBD2	TRBV19	TRBJ2-1	NA	TGTGCCAGTAGAGAGCGGGGGGGCATGGTTGAGCAGTTCTTC	CASRERGGMVEQFF
NA	TRBV5-1	TRBJ2-5	NA	TGCGCCAGCAGCTTGCTCCCAGAGACCCAGTACTTC	CASSLLPETQYF
TRBD2	TRBV5-1	TRBJ2-4	NA	TGCGCCAGCAGTCAAAATCCGGGACTAGCGGGAGGAGCCAAAAACATTCAGTACTTC	CASSQNPGLAGGAKNIQYF
NA	TRBV6-1	TRBJ1-5	NA	TGTGCCAGCAGTGAGAGGGTCGGGGTTCGCAATCAGCCCCAGCATTTT	CASSERVGVRNQPQHF
NA	TRBV7-8	TRBJ2-2	NA	TGTGCCAGCAGCTCCCTAGAGGCGATAGGCCGAAGGACCGGGGAGCTGTTTTTT	CASSSLEAIGRRTGELFF
TRBD2	TRBV27	TRBJ2-4	NA	TGTGCCAGCAGTAGTAGCGGGAAGGACAAAAACATTCAGTACTTC	CASSSSGKDKNIQYF
TRBD2	TRBV9	TRBJ2-1	NA	TGTGCCAGCAGCGCTAGACTAGCGGGAGCTCGGTCTGACAATGAGCAGTTCTTC	CASSARLAGARSDNEQFF
TRBD1	TRBV5-4	TRBJ2-7	NA	TGTGCCAGCAGCCGGGACAGCCTCTACGAGCAGTACTTC	CASSRDSLYEQYF
NA	TRBV18	TRBJ1-1	once	TGTGCCAGCTCACCTCAGGACATCGAATACTTTAACACTGAAGCTTTCTTT	CASSPQDIEYFNTEAFF